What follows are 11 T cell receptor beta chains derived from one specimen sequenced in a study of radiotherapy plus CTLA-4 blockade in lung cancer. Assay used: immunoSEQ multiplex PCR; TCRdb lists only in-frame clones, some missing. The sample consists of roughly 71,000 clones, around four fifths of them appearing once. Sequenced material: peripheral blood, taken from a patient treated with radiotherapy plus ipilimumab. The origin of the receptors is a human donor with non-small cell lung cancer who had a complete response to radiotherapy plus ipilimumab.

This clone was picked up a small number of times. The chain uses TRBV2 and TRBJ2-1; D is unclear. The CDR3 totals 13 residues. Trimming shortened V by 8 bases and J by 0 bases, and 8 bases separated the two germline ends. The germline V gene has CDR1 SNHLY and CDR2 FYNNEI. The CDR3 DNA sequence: TGTGCCAGCGCACTTGGCTCCTACAATGAGCAGTTCTTC. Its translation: CASALGSYNEQFF.

CDR3 in amino acids: CASSLEASLDNEQFF. The CDR3 DNA follows: TGTGCCAGCAGCTTAGAGGCTAGTTTAGACAATGAGCAGTTCTTC. V gene TRBV7-2 combines with J gene TRBJ2-1, with D unresolved. Trimming took off 1 base at V and 5 bases at J, with 12 bases between the two ends. The CDR3 sequence is 15 residues long. In germline, CDR1 is SGHTA, CDR2 FQGNSA. The full variable domain, its missing parts supplied by reference TRBV7-2 and TRBJ2-1, is GAGVSQSPSNKVTEKGKDVELRCDPISGHTALYWYRQSLGQGLEFLIYFQGNSAPDKSGLPSDRFSAERTGGSVSTLTIQRTQQEDSAVYLCASSLEASLDNEQFFGPGTRLTVL.

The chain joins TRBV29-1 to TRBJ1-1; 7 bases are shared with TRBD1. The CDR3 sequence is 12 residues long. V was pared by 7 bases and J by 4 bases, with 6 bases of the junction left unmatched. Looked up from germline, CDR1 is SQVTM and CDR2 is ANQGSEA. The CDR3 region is CSAADRSTEAFF. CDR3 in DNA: TGCAGCGCCGCGGACAGGTCCACTGAAGCTTTCTTT.

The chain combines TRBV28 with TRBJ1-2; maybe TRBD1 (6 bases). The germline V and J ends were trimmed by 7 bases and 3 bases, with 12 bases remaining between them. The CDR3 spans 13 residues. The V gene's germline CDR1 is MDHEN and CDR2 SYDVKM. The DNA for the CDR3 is TGTGCCAGCAACCTACAGGGTGACTATGGCTACACCTTC. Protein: CASNLQGDYGYTF.

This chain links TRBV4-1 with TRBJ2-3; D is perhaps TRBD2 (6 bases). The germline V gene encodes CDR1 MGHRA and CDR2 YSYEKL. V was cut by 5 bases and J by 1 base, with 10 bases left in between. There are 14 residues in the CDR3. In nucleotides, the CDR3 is TGCGCCAGCAGCGATCCTAGCGGCACAGATACGCAGTATTTT. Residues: CASSDPSGTDTQYF.

The CDR3, as DNA: TGCGCCAGCAGCTTGGGCGCTGGGGCCAACGTCCTGACTTTC. Its protein is CASSLGAGANVLTF. J is TRBJ2-6 and V is TRBV5-1; D remains ambiguous. There are 14 residues in the CDR3. Germline V lookup: CDR1 SGHRS, CDR2 YFSETQ. The ends were cut back, 0 bases at V and 2 bases at J, with 3 bases in the middle.

The CDR3 protein is CATSRTLGMTEAFF. In nucleotides, the CDR3 is TGTGCCACCAGCAGGACACTGGGGATGACTGAAGCTTTCTTT. The chain has TRBV15 and TRBJ1-1, with D uncertain. CDR1 is LNHNV, CDR2 YYDKDF, per germline (reference sequence). The V and J ends lost 3 bases and 5 bases respectively, with 13 bases between them. This CDR3 region has 14 residues. Complete variable domain (other parts from reference TRBV15 and TRBJ1-1): DAMVIQNPRYQVTQFGKPVTLSCSQTLNHNVMYWYQQKSSQAPKLLFHYYDKDFNNEADTPDNFQSRRPNTSFCFLDIRSPGLGDTAMYLCATSRTLGMTEAFFGQGTRLTVV.

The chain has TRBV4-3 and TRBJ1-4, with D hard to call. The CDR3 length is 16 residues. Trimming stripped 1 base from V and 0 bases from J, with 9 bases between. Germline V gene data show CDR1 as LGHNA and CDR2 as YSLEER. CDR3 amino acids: CASSQVGDSTNEKLFF. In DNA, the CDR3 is TGCGCCAGCAGCCAAGTCGGAGATTCAACTAATGAAAAACTGTTTTTT.

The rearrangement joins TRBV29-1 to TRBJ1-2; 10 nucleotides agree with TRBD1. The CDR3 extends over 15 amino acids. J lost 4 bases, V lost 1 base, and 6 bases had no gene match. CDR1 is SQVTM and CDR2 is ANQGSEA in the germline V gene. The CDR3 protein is CSVEGGTGDFYGYTF. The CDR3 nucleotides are TGCAGCGTTGAAGGCGGGACAGGGGACTTCTATGGCTACACCTTC.

CDR3 in DNA: TGTGCCAGCTCCGCCCTGACAGGGGTAGTTGAAAAACTGTTTTTT. Residues: CASSALTGVVEKLFF. The chain links TRBV25-1 to TRBJ1-4, with 8 nucleotides matching TRBD1. This CDR3 contains 15 residues. The germline gives CDR1 MGHDK, CDR2 SYGVNS. The junction had 12 bases not matched to a gene; V was cut back by 8 bases and J by 7 bases. Combining the CDR3 with reference TRBV25-1 and TRBJ1-4 gives the whole variable domain EADIYQTPRYLVIGTGKKITLECSQTMGHDKMYWYQQDPGMELHLIHYSYGVNSTEKGDLSSESTVSRIRTEHFPLTLESARPSHTSQYLCASSALTGVVEKLFFGSGTQLSVL.

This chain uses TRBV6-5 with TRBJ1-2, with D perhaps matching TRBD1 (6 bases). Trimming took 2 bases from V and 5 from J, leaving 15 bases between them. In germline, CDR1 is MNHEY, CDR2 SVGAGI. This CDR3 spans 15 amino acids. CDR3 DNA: TGTGCCAGCAGTTACCAGGGGTTTATTCCTTATGGCTACACCTTC. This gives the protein CASSYQGFIPYGYTF.